Below, 12 T cell receptor beta chains from the same sample are listed, as sequenced in a study of identifying expanded T cells in peripheral blood. The protocol was immunoSEQ multiplex PCR, while the TCRdb copy is restricted to in-frame clones and leaves out a portion. The top ten clones hold around 3.6% of a sample with about 91,000 clones, approximately 88% of them seen once. The sequencing input was blood. The receptors here all came from a person aged 18 to 69 in good health.

The rearrangement uses TRBV6-1 and TRBJ2-1; tentative D call: TRBD1 (6 bases). Deletions cut 5 bases from V and 3 bases from J, with 11 bases between. The germline V gene has CDR1 MNHNS and CDR2 SASEGT. CDR3 size: 14 residues. The DNA for the CDR3 is TGTGCCAGCAGTACAGGGCCAGTCTACAATGAGCAGTTCTTC. It translates to CASSTGPVYNEQFF.

The chain combines TRBV30 with TRBJ1-1; D remains unclear. CDR1 is GTSNPN, CDR2 SVGIG, per germline (reference sequence). Trimming shortened V by 4 bases and J by 1 base, and 7 bases separated the two germline ends. There are 12 residues in the CDR3. This CDR3 reads CAWIRENTEAFF. For the CDR3, the DNA is TGTGCCTGGATAAGGGAGAACACTGAAGCTTTCTTT.

The chain links TRBV19 to TRBJ1-1, with unresolved D. Germline assignment: CDR1 LNHDA and CDR2 SQIVND (reference sequence). There are 13 residues in the CDR3. The germline V and J ends were trimmed by 3 bases and 2 bases, with 7 bases remaining between them. CDR3 in amino acids: CASSIDINTEAFF. The CDR3 region has the DNA TGTGCCAGTAGTATCGACATAAACACTGAAGCTTTCTTT.

CDR3 sequence: CASSFTGAYNEQFF. The CDR3 DNA sequence: TGTGCCAGCAGCTTCACCGGGGCCTACAATGAGCAGTTCTTC. The J gene is TRBJ2-1, the V gene TRBV7-8, with D possibly TRBD2 on 5 matching bases. The CDR3 runs to 14 residues. V lost 3 bases and J lost 2, with 8 bases in between. Germline CDR1 is SGHVS and CDR2 is FQNEAQ.

The gene calls are TRBV28 and TRBJ1-5; a weak D match, TRBD1 (6 bases). Germline loops: CDR1 MDHEN, CDR2 SYDVKM. Trimming pared 5 bases from V and 0 bases from J, leaving 11 bases between. The CDR3 runs 15 residues. CDR3 coding DNA: TGTGCCAGCAGTGAGTCAGGGGATAGCAATCAGCCCCAGCATTTT. Translating it yields CASSESGDSNQPQHF.

This chain connects TRBV5-4 to TRBJ1-1; 7 nucleotides line up with TRBD1. The CDR3 is made up of 15 amino acids. The V gene end was trimmed by 2 bases and the J gene end by 1 base; junction bases not matched to a gene: 5. CDR1 and CDR2 (germline): SGHNT, YYREEE (reference sequence). The CDR3 region is CASSLAGTANTEAFF. The CDR3 nucleotides read TGTGCCAGCAGCTTAGCCGGGACAGCGAACACTGAAGCTTTCTTT.

The V gene is TRBV5-1, the J gene TRBJ1-4, with 7 bases aligning to TRBD1. The CDR3 is 14 amino acids. The J segment lost 11 bases and the V segment lost 4 bases, leaving 11 bases of the junction unmatched. Looked up from germline, CDR1 is SGHRS and CDR2 is YFSETQ. CDR3 bases: TGCGCCAGCAGCCCAGGGACAGAGCTTTTGAAACTGTTTTTT. Protein: CASSPGTELLKLFF.

The V gene is TRBV5-4, the J gene TRBJ2-1; 10 bases are a match to TRBD1. The CDR3 consists of 14 residues. The V segment lost 4 bases and the J segment 5 bases; nucleotides outside the gene matches: 3. CDR1 is SGHNT and CDR2 is YYREEE in the germline V gene (reference sequence). The CDR3 coding sequence is TGTGCCAGCAGCCGGGACAGGGGCAACAATGAGCAGTTCTTC. Translating gives CASSRDRGNNEQFF.

The V gene is TRBV9, the J gene TRBJ1-1, with no clear D. Germline V gene lookup returns CDR1 SGDLS and CDR2 YYNGEE. V was clipped by 4 bases and J by 3 bases, with 7 bases between them. This CDR3 region has 12 residues. CDR3 protein: CASSPRDTEAFF. The CDR3 bases are TGTGCCAGCAGCCCCCGGGACACTGAAGCTTTCTTT.

The CDR3 spells CASSMHSGANVLTF. CDR3 bases: TGTGCCAGTAGTATGCACTCTGGGGCCAACGTCCTGACTTTC. The chain links TRBV19 to TRBJ2-6, with D unclear. Trimming took off 3 bases at V and 0 bases at J, with 3 bases between the two ends. The CDR3 totals 14 residues. Looked up from germline, CDR1 is LNHDA and CDR2 is SQIVND (reference sequence).

The V gene is TRBV5-1, the J gene TRBJ2-7; D possibly corresponds to TRBD2 (6 bases). In germline, CDR1 is SGHRS, CDR2 YFSETQ. The CDR3 spans 16 residues. Trimming stripped 1 base from V and 1 base from J, with 15 bases between. The CDR3 DNA is TGCGCCAGCAGCTTGAGAGGGCTGGGGAGGTCCTACGAGCAGTACTTC. Translation: CASSLRGLGRSYEQYF.

This chain connects TRBV7-3 to TRBJ2-7; 9 nucleotides line up with TRBD2. The CDR3 is 15 residues long. CDR1 is SGHTA and CDR2 is FQGTGA in the germline V gene. Germline trimming cut 3 bases from V and 6 bases from J; bases unmatched to any gene: 9. For the CDR3, the DNA is TGTGCCAGCAGCTTCTATAGCGGGAGAGACCCCGAGCAGTACTTC. It is translated as CASSFYSGRDPEQYF.